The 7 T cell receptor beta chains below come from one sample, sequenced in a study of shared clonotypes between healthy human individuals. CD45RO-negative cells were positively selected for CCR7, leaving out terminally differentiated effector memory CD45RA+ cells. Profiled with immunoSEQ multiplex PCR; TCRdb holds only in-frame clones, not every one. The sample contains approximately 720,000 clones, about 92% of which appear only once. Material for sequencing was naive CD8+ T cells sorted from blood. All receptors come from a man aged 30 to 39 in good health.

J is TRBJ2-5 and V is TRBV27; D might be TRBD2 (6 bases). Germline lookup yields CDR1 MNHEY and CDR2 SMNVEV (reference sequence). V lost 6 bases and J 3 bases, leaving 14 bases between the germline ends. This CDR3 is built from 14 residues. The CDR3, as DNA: TGTGCCAGCAGCCCAGGGACTTGGGAAGAGACCCAGTACTTC. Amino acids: CASSPGTWEETQYF.

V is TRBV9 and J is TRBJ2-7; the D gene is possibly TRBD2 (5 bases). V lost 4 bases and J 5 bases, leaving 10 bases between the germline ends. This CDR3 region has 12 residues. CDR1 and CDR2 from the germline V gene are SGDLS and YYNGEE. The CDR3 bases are TGTGCCAGCAGCACGGACGGGGACGAGCAGTACTTC. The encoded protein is CASSTDGDEQYF.

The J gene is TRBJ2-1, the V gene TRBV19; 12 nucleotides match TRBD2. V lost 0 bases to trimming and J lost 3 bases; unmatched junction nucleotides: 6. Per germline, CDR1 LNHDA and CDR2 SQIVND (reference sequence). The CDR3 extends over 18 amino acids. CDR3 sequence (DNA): TGTGCCAGTAGTATAGATCCTAGCGGGAGGGCCGGCTACAATGAGCAGTTCTTC. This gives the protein CASSIDPSGRAGYNEQFF. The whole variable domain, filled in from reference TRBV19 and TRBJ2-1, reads DGGITQSPKYLFRKEGQNVTLSCEQNLNHDAMYWYRQDPGQGLRLIYYSQIVNDFQKGDIAEGYSVSREKKESFPLTVTSAQKNPTAFYLCASSIDPSGRAGYNEQFFGPGTRLTVL.

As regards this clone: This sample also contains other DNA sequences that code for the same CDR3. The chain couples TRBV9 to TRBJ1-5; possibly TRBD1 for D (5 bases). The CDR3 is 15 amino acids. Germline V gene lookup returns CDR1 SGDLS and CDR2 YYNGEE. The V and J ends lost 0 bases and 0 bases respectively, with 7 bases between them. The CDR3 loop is CASSVDGGSNQPQHF. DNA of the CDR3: TGTGCCAGCAGCGTAGATGGGGGTAGCAATCAGCCCCAGCATTTT.

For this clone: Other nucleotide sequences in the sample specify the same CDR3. CDR3 loop: CASSGDSYNEQFF. DNA of the CDR3: TGTGCCAGCAGCGGGGACTCCTACAATGAGCAGTTCTTC. The J gene is TRBJ2-1, the V gene TRBV7-9; D is unresolved. The CDR3 is 13 residues long. The germline V gene encodes CDR1 SEHNR and CDR2 FQNEAQ (reference sequence). Trimming took off 5 bases at V and 0 bases at J, with 5 bases between the two ends.

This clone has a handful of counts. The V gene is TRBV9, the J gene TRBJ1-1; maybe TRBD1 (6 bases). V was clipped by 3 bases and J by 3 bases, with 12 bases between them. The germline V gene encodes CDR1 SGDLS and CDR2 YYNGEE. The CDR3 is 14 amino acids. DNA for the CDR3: TGTGCCAGCAGCGCAGGGGCGATACACACTGAAGCTTTCTTT. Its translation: CASSAGAIHTEAFF.

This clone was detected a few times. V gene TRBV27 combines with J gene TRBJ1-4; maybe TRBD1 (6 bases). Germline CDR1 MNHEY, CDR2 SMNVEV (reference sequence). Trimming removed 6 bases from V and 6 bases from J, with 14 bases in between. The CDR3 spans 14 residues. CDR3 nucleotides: TGTGCCAGCAGCTGGAGGGGGGCGGATGAAAAACTGTTTTTT. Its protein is CASSWRGADEKLFF.